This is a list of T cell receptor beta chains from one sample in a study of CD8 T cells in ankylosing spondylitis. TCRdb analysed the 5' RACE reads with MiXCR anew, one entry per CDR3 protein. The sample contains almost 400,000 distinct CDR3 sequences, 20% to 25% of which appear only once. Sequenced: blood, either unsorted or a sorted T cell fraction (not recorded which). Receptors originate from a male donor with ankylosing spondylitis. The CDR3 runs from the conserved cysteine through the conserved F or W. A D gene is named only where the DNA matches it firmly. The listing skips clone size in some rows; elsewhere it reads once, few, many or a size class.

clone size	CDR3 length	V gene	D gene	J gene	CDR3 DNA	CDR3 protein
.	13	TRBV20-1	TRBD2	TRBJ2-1	TGCAGTGCCACCCGACTAGCCGGAAATGAGCAGTTCTTC	CSATRLAGNEQFF
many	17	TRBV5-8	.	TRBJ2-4	TGTGCCAGCAGCCTCTGGGGCCAGGGCATGACCAAAAACATTCAGTACTTC	CASSLWGQGMTKNIQYF
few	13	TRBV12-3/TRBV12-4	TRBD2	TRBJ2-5	TGTGCCAGCAGTTTGCCCGGGGGGGAGACCCAGTACTTC	CASSLPGGETQYF
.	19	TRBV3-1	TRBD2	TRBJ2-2	TGTGCCAGCAGCCAAGTTCGGCCTAGCGGGAGACTTGACACCGTGGAGCTGTTTTTT	CASSQVRPSGRLDTVELFF
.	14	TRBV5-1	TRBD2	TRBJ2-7	TGCGCCAGCAGCTTTATGACTAGCGGCTACGAGCAGTACTTC	CASSFMTSGYEQYF
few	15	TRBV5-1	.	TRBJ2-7	TGCGCCAGCAGCCGCACACAGGGACCCTCCTACGAGCAGTACTTC	CASSRTQGPSYEQYF
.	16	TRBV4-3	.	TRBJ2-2	TGCGCCAGCAGCCCATTATCCCAGGGAAACACCGGGGAGCTGTTTTTT	CASSPLSQGNTGELFF
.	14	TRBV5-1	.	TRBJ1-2	TGCGCCAGCAGCTTGTCTCAGGCTAACTATGGCTACACCTTC	CASSLSQANYGYTF
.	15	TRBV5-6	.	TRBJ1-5	TGTGCCAGCAGCTTGGGGCCAGGGCTCAATCAGCCCCAGCATTTT	CASSLGPGLNQPQHF
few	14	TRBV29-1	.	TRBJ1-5	TGCAGCGTTGAGTCAGGGGATAGCAATCAGCCCCAGCATTTT	CSVESGDSNQPQHF
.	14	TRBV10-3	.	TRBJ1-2	TGTGCCATCAGTGAAACAGGGAGCGACTATGGCTACACCTTC	CAISETGSDYGYTF
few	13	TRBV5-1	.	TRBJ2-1	TGCGCCAGCAGCTTGCGTTGGTTGGATGAGCAGTTCTTC	CASSLRWLDEQFF
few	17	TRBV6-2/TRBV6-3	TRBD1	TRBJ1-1	TGTGCCAGCAGTTACTCCATGAACAGGGGGCGGAACACTGAAGCTTTCTTT	CASSYSMNRGRNTEAFF
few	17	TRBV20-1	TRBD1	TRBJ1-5	TGCAGTGCTAGAGTAGGGACAGGGGTGGGGAGCAATCAGCCCCAGCATTTT	CSARVGTGVGSNQPQHF
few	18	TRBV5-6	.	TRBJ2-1	TGTGCCAGCAGCTCCACTCTCCTCCCGGGGGCAACCTACAATGAGCAGTTCTTC	CASSSTLLPGATYNEQFF
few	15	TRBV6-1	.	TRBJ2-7	TGTGCCAGCAGCCCAACAGGAGCGCTCTCCTACGAGCAGTACTTC	CASSPTGALSYEQYF
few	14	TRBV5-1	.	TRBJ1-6	TGCGCCAGCAGCTTTAGGGGTAACGATTCACCCCTCCACTTT	CASSFRGNDSPLHF
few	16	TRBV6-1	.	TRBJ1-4	TGTGCCAGCAGTCCTACCGGGACCCTAGAAGGGGAAAAACTGTTTTTT	CASSPTGTLEGEKLFF
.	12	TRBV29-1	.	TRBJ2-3	TGCAGCGTTGCCCAGGGCACAGATACGCAGTATTTT	CSVAQGTDTQYF
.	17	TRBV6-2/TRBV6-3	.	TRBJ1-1	TGTGCCAGCAGATCGACAGAGCCGAAGCGGGGGAACACTGAAGCTTTCTTT	CASRSTEPKRGNTEAFF
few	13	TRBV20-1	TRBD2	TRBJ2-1	TGCAGTGCGTTCGGACTAGCGGTTGGGGAGCAGTTCTTC	CSAFGLAVGEQFF
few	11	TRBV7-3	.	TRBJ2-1	TGTGCCAGCAGTTGGGGGAATGAGCAGTTCTTC	CASSWGNEQFF
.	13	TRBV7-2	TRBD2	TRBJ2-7	TGTGCCAGCAGCGCCCTCGGGAGGGGAGAGCAGTACTTC	CASSALGRGEQYF
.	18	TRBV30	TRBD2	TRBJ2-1	TGTGCCTGGAGTATGTGGGTGCTAGCGGGAGTATTGGGGAATGAGCAGTTCTTC	CAWSMWVLAGVLGNEQFF
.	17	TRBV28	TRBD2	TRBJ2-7	TGTGCCAGCAGTCCATCCTCCCCCGCGGGAGGAGGGTACGAGCAGTACTTC	CASSPSSPAGGGYEQYF
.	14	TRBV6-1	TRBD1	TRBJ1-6	TGTGCCAGCAGGCGCAACAGGGGTAATTCACCCCTCCACTTT	CASRRNRGNSPLHF
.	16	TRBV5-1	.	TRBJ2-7	TGCGCCAGCAGCTTCCTGGAGGGGGTGAGCTCCTACGAGCAGTACTTC	CASSFLEGVSSYEQYF
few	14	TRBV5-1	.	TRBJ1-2	TGCGCCAGCAGCTTGGCCCAAGGGGACTATGGCTACACCTTC	CASSLAQGDYGYTF
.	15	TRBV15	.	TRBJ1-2	TGTGCCACCAGGAATCCAGCGACAGGACCTGCTGGCTACACCTTC	CATRNPATGPAGYTF
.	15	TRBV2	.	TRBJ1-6	TGTGCCAGCAGTGAAGCGCCGCTGGGAGCCGACACCCTCCACTTT	CASSEAPLGADTLHF
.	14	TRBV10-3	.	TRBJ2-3	TGTGCCATCACCCACCGCGGGAGCACAGATACGCAGTATTTT	CAITHRGSTDTQYF
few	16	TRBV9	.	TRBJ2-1	TGTGCCAGCAGCGTAAGTCTCAGGGACGGCTACAATGAGCAGTTCTTC	CASSVSLRDGYNEQFF
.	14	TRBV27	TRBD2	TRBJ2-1	TGTGCCAGCAGGGGGGGGTTGGACAAGGATGAGCAGTTCTTC	CASRGGLDKDEQFF
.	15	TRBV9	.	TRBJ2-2	TGTGCCAGCAGCGTAGCTGGGGGTGAGGCCGGGGAGCTGTTTTTT	CASSVAGGEAGELFF
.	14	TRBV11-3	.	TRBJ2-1	TGTGCCAGCAGCTTATATTTGGCGGCCAATGAGCAGTTCTTC	CASSLYLAANEQFF
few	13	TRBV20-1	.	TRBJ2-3	TGCAGTGCTAGAGACCCGTTGGCAGATACGCAGTATTTT	CSARDPLADTQYF
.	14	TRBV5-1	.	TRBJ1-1	TGCGCCAGCAGCCCACGGGTGAGTTCCACTGAAGCTTTCTTT	CASSPRVSSTEAFF
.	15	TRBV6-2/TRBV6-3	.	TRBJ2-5	TGTGCCAGCAGTTACCCCCGGGGCGGGGTAGAGACCCAGTACTTC	CASSYPRGGVETQYF
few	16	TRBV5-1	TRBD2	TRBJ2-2	TGCGCCAGCAGCGCGTCGGGGGGTCGAGGGGCCGGGGAGCTGTTTTTT	CASSASGGRGAGELFF
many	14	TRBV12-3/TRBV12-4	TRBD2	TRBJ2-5	TGTGCCAGCAGTCCGCGACTAGCACGGGAGACCCAGTACTTC	CASSPRLARETQYF
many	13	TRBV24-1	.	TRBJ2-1	TGTGCCACCAAGGGAGCGGTCGGGTCTGAGCAGTTCTTC	CATKGAVGSEQFF
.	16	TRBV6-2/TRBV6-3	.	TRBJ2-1	TGTGCCAGCAGTTACCTAGCCGTCAGCTCCTACAATGAGCAGTTCTTC	CASSYLAVSSYNEQFF
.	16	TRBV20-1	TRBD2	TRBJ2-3	TGCAGTGCTAGATTGGGACTAGCGGGTTACACAGATACGCAGTATTTT	CSARLGLAGYTDTQYF
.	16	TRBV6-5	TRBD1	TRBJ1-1	TGTGCCAGCAGTTACGGCAGGGGGCGAGGGAACACTGAAGCTTTCTTT	CASSYGRGRGNTEAFF
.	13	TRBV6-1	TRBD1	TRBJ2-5	TGTGCCAGCAGAACGACAGGGATCGAGACCCAGTACTTC	CASRTTGIETQYF
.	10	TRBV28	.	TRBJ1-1	TGTGCCAGCAGACAAATCGAAGCTTTCTTT	CASRQIEAFF
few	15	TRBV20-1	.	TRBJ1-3	TGCAGTGCCGGGGATTGGGGTGACTCTGGAAACACCATATATTTT	CSAGDWGDSGNTIYF
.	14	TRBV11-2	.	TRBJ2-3	TGTGCCAGCAGCTTAGTACAGGGCGCAGATACGCAGTATTTT	CASSLVQGADTQYF
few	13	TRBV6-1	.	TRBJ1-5	TGTGCCAGCAGTGGGGAGGTGGGACAGCCCCAGCATTTT	CASSGEVGQPQHF
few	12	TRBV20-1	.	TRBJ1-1	TGCAGTGCTAGAGAATCGGGCACTGAAGCTTTCTTT	CSARESGTEAFF